Listed here are 9 T cell receptor beta chains from one sample, sequenced in a study of T cell responses to AZD1222 COVID-19 vaccine. TCRdb's copy holds only in-frame clones and misses some; the assay was immunoSEQ multiplex PCR. The sample has about 200,000 clones, around 94% seen once; the top ten hold about 1.5%. Sample: peripheral blood, taken 28 days after the second dose of the MenACWY control vaccine. Source of these receptors: an adult who received the MenACWY meningococcal vaccine as a control.

CDR3 DNA: TGCGCCAGCAGCCAAGATGGTAGTAGTGGCACTGAAGCTTTCTTT. This translates into CASSQDGSSGTEAFF. The genes are TRBV4-3 and TRBJ1-1; no reliable D call. The CDR3 has 15 amino acids. CDR1 LGHNA and CDR2 YSLEER come from the germline V gene. V lost 0 bases and J lost 4, with 12 bases in between.

This clone was detected only a few times. The genes are TRBV19 and TRBJ1-6; 7 positions agree with TRBD1. CDR1 LNHDA and CDR2 SQIVND come from the germline V gene (reference sequence). The CDR3 is made up of 16 amino acids. With 4 bases clipped from V and 4 bases from J, the junction kept 7 bases outside the gene matches. CDR3 amino acids: CASSSGTDLYNSPLHF. The CDR3 region has the DNA TGTGCCAGTAGTAGCGGGACAGACCTTTATAATTCACCCCTCCACTTT.

The V call is TRBV14, the J call TRBJ2-3; D uncertain. V shed 4 bases and J shed 1 base, with 15 bases lying between them. The CDR3 runs 16 residues. The germline V gene has CDR1 SGHDN and CDR2 FVKESK. In DNA, the CDR3 is TGTGCCAGCAGCCTTCCGGGTACTGGGGGCACAGATACGCAGTATTTT. Translating it yields CASSLPGTGGTDTQYF.

The J gene is TRBJ2-7, the V gene TRBV6-5; the match to TRBD1 covers 9 bases. J gave up 6 bases and V 5 bases, and 8 bases lay outside the gene matches. Germline-derived CDR1 and CDR2 are MNHEY and SVGAGI. The CDR3 covers 14 residues. The CDR3 here is CASSLGQGQFEQYF. DNA for the CDR3: TGTGCCAGCAGTCTCGGACAGGGGCAATTCGAGCAGTACTTC.

The rearrangement links TRBV29-1 to TRBJ1-2, with D perhaps TRBD1 (5 bases). The CDR3 loop spans 15 amino acids. Germline CDR1 and CDR2: SQVTM and ANQGSEA. V lost 2 bases to trimming and J lost 0 bases, with 13 bases between them. The CDR3 region has the DNA TGCAGCGTTGAACCTCGACAGTGGACTAACTATGGCTACACCTTC. Translation gives CSVEPRQWTNYGYTF.

The V call is TRBV5-6, the J call TRBJ1-2; the D is unclear. The CDR3 is made up of 15 amino acids. V was pared by 1 base and J by 5 bases, with 15 bases between. Per the germline V gene, CDR1 is SGHDT and CDR2 is YYEEEE. CDR3 coding DNA: TGTGCCAGCAGCTTGCCGACATCACCGAGGTATGGCTACACCTTC. Amino acids: CASSLPTSPRYGYTF.

V gene TRBV9 combines with J gene TRBJ1-1; no clear D gene. The CDR3 has 13 amino acids. Trimming took off 3 bases at V and 0 bases at J, with 6 bases between the two ends. Per germline, CDR1 SGDLS and CDR2 YYNGEE. CDR3 residues: CASSDGMNTEAFF. CDR3 DNA: TGTGCCAGCAGCGACGGCATGAACACTGAAGCTTTCTTT.

This clone has only a few counts. The chain employs TRBV7-9 and TRBJ2-7; D uncertain. The V gene's germline CDR1 is SEHNR and CDR2 FQNEAQ (reference sequence). The CDR3 is 14 residues long. V lost 5 bases, J lost 4 bases, and 15 bases lay in between. The chain's CDR3 is CASSGVQDPYEQYF. CDR3 in DNA: TGTGCCAGCAGCGGGGTCCAGGATCCTTACGAGCAGTACTTC.

J is TRBJ2-7 and V is TRBV19, with 7 bases that match TRBD1. The CDR3 spans 14 residues. The V segment lost 5 bases and the J segment 5 bases; nucleotides outside the gene matches: 9. Germline V CDR1 and CDR2: LNHDA, SQIVND (reference sequence). The CDR3 loop reads CASSSGTVSNEQYF. As DNA, the CDR3 is TGTGCCAGTAGTTCCGGGACAGTTTCCAACGAGCAGTACTTC.